Shown below are 7 T cell receptor beta chains from a single sample sequenced in a study of beta chain features in type 1 diabetes. Expressed TCRB transcripts got sequenced, as all isolated RNA was reverse transcribed. TCRdb keeps only in-frame clones here, not all; method: immunoSEQ multiplex PCR. The sample lists 350,000 to 450,000 clones; about 15% were seen once. The material sequenced was naive CD4+ T cells from blood. The receptors here all came from a man aged 25-40 years in good health.

There are a few counts of this clone. The same CDR3 can be traced to other DNA sequences in this sample. The CDR3 DNA sequence: TGTGCCAGCAGCTTAGTCTCTAGCACAGATACGCAGTATTTT. Amino acid sequence: CASSLVSSTDTQYF. The genes are TRBV11-3 and TRBJ2-3; D not certain. The CDR3 covers 14 residues. V gave up 1 base and J gave up 0 bases, with 5 bases separating them. CDR1 and CDR2 from the germline V gene are SGHNT and YENEEA. Full variable domain (rest looked up from reference TRBV11-3 and TRBJ2-3): EAGVVQSPRYKIIEKKQPVAFWCNPISGHNTLYWYLQNLGQGPELLIRYENEEAVDDSQLPKDRFSAERLKGVDSTLKIQPAELGDSAVYLCASSLVSSTDTQYFGPGTRLTVL.

This rearrangement joins TRBV30 to TRBJ2-5, with D possibly TRBD1 on 8 matching bases. The germline V gene encodes CDR1 GTSNPN and CDR2 SVGIG (reference sequence). The CDR3 is made up of 15 amino acids. Trimming removed 0 bases from V and 4 bases from J, with 15 bases in between. The CDR3 nucleotides read TGTGCCTGGAGTGTTACAGGGGGGGACCCAGAGACCCAGTACTTC. Translating it yields CAWSVTGGDPETQYF.

This clone turned up a few times. The V gene is TRBV14, the J gene TRBJ1-4; D possibly corresponds to TRBD1 (6 bases). The V gene lost 0 bases and the J gene lost 6 bases, with 11 bases spanning the gap. From germline, CDR1 is SGHDN and CDR2 FVKESK. The CDR3 loop spans 15 amino acids. The CDR3: CASSQEQGPYEKLFF. CDR3 DNA sequence: TGTGCCAGCAGCCAAGAACAGGGCCCTTATGAAAAACTGTTTTTT.

This chain connects TRBV9 to TRBJ2-3, with 8 positions matching TRBD2. Germline CDR1 is SGDLS and CDR2 is YYNGEE. This CDR3 has 18 residues. With V trimmed by 4 bases and J by 4 bases, 17 bases remained unmatched. CDR3 region: CASSPRPPGTRIADTQYF. CDR3 nucleotide sequence: TGTGCCAGCAGCCCCCGACCCCCCGGGACTAGAATCGCAGATACGCAGTATTTT.

Only a few counts were recorded for this clone. The rearrangement uses TRBV11-3 and TRBJ2-1, with D possibly matching TRBD1 (6 bases). From germline, CDR1 is SGHNT and CDR2 YENEEA. This CDR3 region has 15 residues. Trimming left V 6 bases short and J 3 bases short, with 15 bases between. CDR3 region: CASRAAAGDYNEQFF. The CDR3 bases are TGTGCCAGCAGGGCCGCGGCAGGGGACTACAATGAGCAGTTCTTC.

This clone was counted a few times. The rearrangement joins TRBV5-1 to TRBJ2-5; D gene unclear. The CDR3 runs to 11 residues. CDR1 and CDR2 from the germline V gene are SGHRS and YFSETQ. V was cut by 3 bases and J by 3 bases, with 3 bases left in between. The CDR3 sequence is CASSSKETQYF. The CDR3 nucleotides are TGCGCCAGCAGCTCCAAAGAGACCCAGTACTTC.

About this clone itself: The limits of the CDR3 on the DNA are not certain, so only TCRdb's listed CDR3 is given. The chain combines TRBV21-1 with TRBJ2-1; the table's D call, TRBD1, has no DNA check behind it. TRBV21-1 corresponds to a pseudogene. Counting both end residues, the CDR3 totals 16 amino acids. This CDR3 reads CASSNFGQGIYNEQFF.